The clone carrying this T cell receptor beta chain was detected once. The record originates from a study of blood T cell repertoires in COVID-19. Across the study: Sites across the United States, Italy and Spain contributed samples from acute and convalescent COVID-19. T cells, B-cell-depleted T cells, or PBMCs provided the cDNA or gDNA that served as material.

Original analysis: Reference gene primer amplification in the assay estimated nucleated cell counts. The protocol was immunoSEQ multiplex PCR, while the TCRdb copy is restricted to in-frame clones and leaves out a portion. V, J and clone size derive from that table, while D and trimming were established from the DNA sequence. The sample records 200,000 to 250,000 clones, about 83% being singletons. V lost 3 bases, J lost 4 bases, and 11 bases stayed unmatched. CDR1 is SGDLS, CDR2 YYNGEE, per germline. CDR3 length: 16 residues. The chain uses TRBV9 and TRBJ1-1; 8 bases are shared with TRBD1. Sequencing input: peripheral blood. The receptor's source is a man aged 25-40 years who had recovered from COVID-19. CDR3 nucleotide sequence: TGTGCCAGCAGCGCCTTCGGACAGGGCGTGGGCACTGAAGCTTTCTTT. Translating it yields CASSAFGQGVGTEAFF.